One and the same sample provided the 13 T cell receptor beta chains below, sequenced in a study of blood T cell repertoires in COVID-19 (dated by TCRdb to the early 2020s). To prepare the library, the immunoSEQ multiplex PCR assay was applied. TCRdb provides this immuneACCESS table in a form limited to in-frame rearrangements. Some clones are lacking; in checked studies, under half of them reflect an unresolved V gene, and why the rest are absent is not known. A total of some 200,000 clones appear in this sample, just under 85% of them only once. Clones ranked in the top ten supply approximately 8% of the sample. Sequenced: peripheral blood. The receptors were gathered from a woman aged 50 to 60 with active or convalescent COVID-19.

The chain links TRBV28 to TRBJ2-5; 13 bases line up with TRBD2. This CDR3 has 17 residues. V lost 5 bases and J lost 4; bases outside the gene matches: 10. Looked up from germline, CDR1 is MDHEN and CDR2 is SYDVKM. CDR3 in DNA: TGTGCCAGCAGTCAACCTCCCGGACTAGCGGGGGTAGAGACCCAGTACTTC. Its protein is CASSQPPGLAGVETQYF.

V is TRBV7-6 and J is TRBJ1-1; no reliable D call. With 2 bases removed from V and 0 bases from J, the gap between germline ends came to 7 bases. This CDR3 comprises 14 residues. The germline gives CDR1 SGHVS, CDR2 FNYEAQ. CDR3 loop: CASSLMRMNTEAFF. CDR3 in DNA: TGTGCCAGCAGCTTAATGAGGATGAACACTGAAGCTTTCTTT.

J is TRBJ1-6 and V is TRBV3-1 (or the pseudogene TRBV3-2), with 11 positions matching TRBD1. The CDR3 totals 14 residues. V dropped 4 bases and J dropped 11; count of bases not matched to a gene: 4. The germline V gene has CDR1 LGHDT and CDR2 YNNKEL (reference sequence). CDR3 sequence: CASSPTGQGAPLHF. CDR3 nucleotides: TGTGCCAGCAGCCCGACGGGACAGGGGGCACCCCTCCACTTT.

The V gene is TRBV7-9, the J gene TRBJ2-5; D gene unclear. This CDR3 is built from 14 residues. CDR1 is SEHNR, CDR2 FQNEAQ, per germline (reference sequence). V was shortened by 1 base and J by 0 bases, with 6 bases between the two germline ends. The CDR3 loop is CASSLGPDQETQYF. Here the CDR3 DNA reads TGTGCCAGCAGCTTAGGGCCAGACCAAGAGACCCAGTACTTC.

The V call is TRBV24-1, the J call TRBJ1-5, with a tentative D call TRBD1 (5 bases). Germline V gene data show CDR1 as KGHDR and CDR2 as SFDVKD. The CDR3 consists of 17 residues. V gave up 2 bases and J gave up 5 bases, with 18 bases separating them. The CDR3 nucleotides are TGTGCCACCAGTGATTCTGGGCAGGGCCCATTGGATCAGCCCCAGCATTTT. Its translation is CATSDSGQGPLDQPQHF.

The chain carries TRBV11-2 and TRBJ1-2, with TRBD1 matching 7 bases. After removal of 5 bases from V and 4 bases from J, the junction contained 4 bases not matched to a gene. In germline, CDR1 is SGHAT, CDR2 FQNNGV. This CDR3 is 13 amino acids long. The DNA of the CDR3 is TGTGCCAGCAGCCTGGGACAGACCTATGGCTACACCTTC. Translated: CASSLGQTYGYTF.

The chain employs TRBV18 and TRBJ2-5; 7 bases agree with TRBD1. The CDR3 is 14 amino acids. Looked up from germline, CDR1 is KGHSH and CDR2 is LQKENI. V shed 4 bases, J shed 4 bases, and the junction held 6 bases outside the gene matches. CDR3 region: CASSRSGQSETQYF. The CDR3, as DNA: TGTGCCAGCTCACGCTCGGGACAGTCAGAGACCCAGTACTTC.

On this clone: The same CDR3 also results from other DNA sequences found in this sample. This chain connects TRBV24-1 to TRBJ2-3; D gene unclear. Between the trimmed V and J ends, which lost 5 bases and 1 base, there was a span of 9 bases. The CDR3 sequence is 14 residues long. Germline CDR1 KGHDR, CDR2 SFDVKD. Written as DNA, the CDR3 is TGTGCCACCAGTGCCCCTGGAGGCACAGATACGCAGTATTTT. Translation: CATSAPGGTDTQYF.

The chain uses TRBV3-1 (or the pseudogene TRBV3-2) and TRBJ1-4, with D possibly being TRBD1 (5 bases). The CDR3 spans 13 residues. The ends were cut back, 8 bases at V and 7 bases at J, with 14 bases in the middle. Germline loops: CDR1 LGHDT, CDR2 YNNKEL (reference sequence). The CDR3 is CASAPRVGEKLFF. The CDR3, as DNA: TGTGCCAGCGCCCCCAGGGTGGGTGAAAAACTGTTTTTT.

The V and J genes are TRBV21-1 and TRBJ2-7; whether TRBD1, the table's D call, matches the DNA was not checked. TRBV21-1 is labeled a pseudogene. The CDR3 runs to 14 residues. The CDR3 region is CASSARTDSYEQYV. The CDR3 DNA sequence: TGTGCCAGCAGCGCCCGGACAGATTCCTACGAGCAGTACGTC.

V is TRBV19 and J is TRBJ1-3; D might be TRBD1 (6 bases). This CDR3 has 15 residues. V was pared by 4 bases and J by 2 bases, with 12 bases between. Germline V gives CDR1 LNHDA, CDR2 SQIVND (reference sequence). For the CDR3, the DNA is TGTGCCAGTAGTACGGACAGTTCAGCTGGAAACACCATATATTTT. Translated: CASSTDSSAGNTIYF.

The genes are TRBV19 and TRBJ2-7, with 9 bases lining up with TRBD2. This CDR3 comprises 18 residues. V was pared by 6 bases and J by 0 bases, with 15 bases of the junction left unmatched. Germline CDR1 is LNHDA and CDR2 is SQIVND (reference sequence). This CDR3 is CASSLSDVGTSFSYEQYF. In DNA, the CDR3 is TGTGCCAGTAGCCTAAGCGACGTCGGGACTAGCTTCTCCTACGAGCAGTACTTC.

The CDR3 DNA reads as TGTGCCAGCGGAGGTAATAATGAAAAACTGTTTTTT. Translating it yields CASGGNNEKLFF. The chain recombines TRBV28 with TRBJ1-4, with D unresolved. With 8 bases removed from V and 4 bases from J, the gap between germline ends came to 8 bases. Germline V gene data show CDR1 as MDHEN and CDR2 as SYDVKM. The CDR3 contains 12 residues. Drawing the rest from reference TRBV28 and TRBJ1-4, the complete variable domain is DVKVTQSSRYLVKRTGEKVFLECVQDMDHENMFWYRQDPGLGLRLIYFSYDVKMKEKGDIPEGYSVSREKKERFSLILESASTNQTSMYLCASGGNNEKLFFGSGTQLSVL.